This T cell receptor (beta chain) was captured in a study of blood T cell repertoires in COVID-19. In the study overall: Collection of acute and convalescent COVID-19 samples took place in the United States, Italy and Spain. In each case, the material was cDNA or gDNA derived from T cells, B-cell-depleted T cells, or PBMCs.

In Seattle, patients joined the study during active infection and were tracked longitudinally. Original handling: Amplification of reference gene primers provided the estimated nucleated cell counts. Generated by immunoSEQ multiplex PCR, the TCRdb table keeps only in-frame clones and is missing some. The DNA was the basis for D and trimming; V, J and clone size are from that table. In the table there are approximately 93,000 clones, roughly 88% of which are singletons. The sequencing sample was made of peripheral blood. The receptor's source is a man aged 45 to 65 with COVID-19, enrolled during active disease.

The CDR3 reads CASSGTGVGYTF. CDR3 nucleotide sequence: TGTGCCAGCAGTGGCACAGGGGTTGGCTACACCTTC. V usage is TRBV2 and J usage is TRBJ1-2, with 7 bases aligning to TRBD1. CDR1 and CDR2 from the germline V gene are SNHLY and FYNNEI. The CDR3 loop spans 12 amino acids. V trimming: 4 bases; J trimming: 7 bases; junction bases outside the gene matches: 3.